This is a list of T cell receptor beta chains from one sample in a study of T cell changes during pregnancy in multiple sclerosis. Assay used: immunoSEQ multiplex PCR; TCRdb lists only in-frame clones, some missing. The sample lists roughly 62,000 clones; about nine tenths were seen once. This specimen was peripheral blood, taken in the first trimester of pregnancy. All receptors derive from a female donor with multiple sclerosis, enrolled in a pregnancy study. CDR3s include the opening cysteine and the closing phenylalanine or tryptophan. A D gene is named only where the DNA matches it firmly. Clone sizes are given selectively: once, few, many, or a class where the clone is expanded.

size	V	J	D	CDR3	DNA
-	TRBV2	TRBJ2-5	-	CASRDWTDRETQYF	TGTGCCAGCAGGGACTGGACCGACAGGGAGACCCAGTACTTC
-	TRBV2	TRBJ2-3	TRBD2	CASSEPSGGADTQYF	TGTGCCAGCAGTGAGCCTAGCGGGGGGGCAGATACGCAGTATTTT
-	TRBV11-2	TRBJ1-2	-	CASSLAASLQGSGYTF	TGTGCCAGCAGCTTAGCCGCCTCCCTCCAGGGATCGGGCTACACCTTC
-	TRBV21-1	TRBJ1-1	-	CASSPEPGEAFF	TGTGCCAGCAGCCCGGAACCAGGTGAAGCTTTCTTT
-	TRBV7-2	TRBJ2-1	TRBD2	CASSLVAGGLVNEQFF	TGTGCCAGCAGCTTAGTAGCGGGGGGTCTGGTGAATGAGCAGTTCTTC
-	TRBV10-3	TRBJ2-1	TRBD2	CAISRGTSGINEQFF	TGTGCCATCAGTCGGGGGACTAGCGGGATAAATGAGCAGTTCTTC
-	TRBV4-2	TRBJ2-3	TRBD2	CASSQDSGDTQYF	TGTGCCAGCAGCCAAGATAGCGGGGATACGCAGTATTTT
-	TRBV6-4	TRBJ2-3	TRBD2	CASSVSGGAADTQYF	TGTGCCAGCAGCGTTAGCGGGGGGGCCGCAGATACGCAGTATTTT
-	TRBV7-8	TRBJ2-2	TRBD1	CASSLTDRGRGELFF	TGTGCCAGCAGCCTGACGGACAGGGGTCGCGGGGAGCTGTTTTTT
-	TRBV7-2	TRBJ1-2	TRBD1	CASSSGQGYGYTF	TGTGCCAGCAGCTCAGGACAGGGGTATGGCTACACCTTC
-	TRBV19	TRBJ1-2	-	CASSILDTNYGYTF	TGTGCCAGTAGTATTCTCGACACTAACTATGGCTACACCTTC
-	TRBV11-3	TRBJ2-1	TRBD2	CASSFSGRANEQFF	TGTGCCAGCAGCTTCAGCGGGAGGGCCAATGAGCAGTTCTTC
-	TRBV7-2	TRBJ2-2	TRBD2	CASSFLSGSLTGELFF	TGTGCCAGCAGCTTCTTGAGCGGGAGTCTAACCGGGGAGCTGTTTTTT
-	TRBV6-1	TRBJ2-5	-	CASSTEGTQYF	TGTGCCAGCAGTACCGAGGGGACCCAGTACTTC
-	TRBV11-1	TRBJ1-4	-	CASSTEGLEEVNEKLFF	TGTGCCAGCAGCACCGAGGGACTAGAGGAGGTGAATGAAAAACTGTTTTTT
-	TRBV5-1	TRBJ1-2	-	CASSLGLGRRLSGYTF	TGCGCCAGCAGCTTGGGGCTTGGACGGAGGCTTTCCGGCTACACCTTC
-	TRBV6-1	TRBJ2-7	TRBD1	CASLYRTGGYEQYF	TGTGCCAGCCTCTACAGGACAGGGGGCTACGAGCAGTACTTC
-	TRBV7-2	TRBJ2-7	-	CASSSASSGESYEQYF	TGTGCCAGCAGCTCCGCCTCATCGGGGGAGTCCTACGAGCAGTACTTC
-	TRBV5-1	TRBJ2-3	-	CASSLGQYTDTQYF	TGCGCCAGCAGCCTGGGACAATACACAGATACGCAGTATTTT
-	TRBV7-3	TRBJ2-1	-	CASAESSYNEQFF	TGTGCCAGCGCGGAGAGCTCCTACAATGAGCAGTTCTTC
-	TRBV18	TRBJ1-2	-	CASSPPSGHYGYTF	TGTGCCAGCTCACCGCCCTCCGGTCACTATGGCTACACCTTC
-	TRBV5-1	TRBJ2-2	TRBD2	CASSLAEAGGYTGELFF	TGCGCCAGCAGCTTGGCCGAAGCGGGAGGTTACACCGGGGAGCTGTTTTTT
once	TRBV7-2	TRBJ1-5	-	CASSLARGNQPQHF	TGTGCCAGCAGCTTAGCGCGGGGAAATCAGCCCCAGCATTTT
-	TRBV19	TRBJ1-5	TRBD1	CASSIGQGAAQPQHF	TGTGCCAGTAGTATAGGCCAGGGGGCAGCTCAGCCCCAGCATTTT
-	TRBV7-2	TRBJ2-7	-	CASSYRDGPYEQYF	TGTGCCAGCAGCTACAGGGACGGACCCTACGAGCAGTACTTC
-	TRBV6-1	TRBJ1-5	TRBD1	CASSDRQGGNQPQHF	TGTGCCAGCAGTGACCGACAGGGGGGAAATCAGCCCCAGCATTTT
-	TRBV30	TRBJ2-3	-	CAWSADGSSTDTQYF	TGTGCCTGGAGTGCAGACGGGTCTAGCACAGATACGCAGTATTTT
-	TRBV4-2	TRBJ2-1	TRBD2	CASSQDPLAGNIYEQFF	TGTGCCAGCAGCCAAGATCCGCTAGCGGGAAATATCTATGAGCAGTTCTTC
-	TRBV2	TRBJ1-3	TRBD1	CARRWQGAIISGNTIYF	TGTGCCCGCAGGTGGCAGGGGGCCATTATCTCTGGAAACACCATATATTTT
-	TRBV2	TRBJ2-1	-	CASSVAHEQFF	TGTGCCAGCAGTGTGGCTCATGAGCAGTTCTTC
-	TRBV5-1	TRBJ2-7	-	CASSLLGSTHEQYF	TGCGCCAGCAGCTTGCTGGGGAGTACCCACGAGCAGTACTTC
-	TRBV15	TRBJ1-6	-	CATSRDAGIGSPLHF	TGTGCCACCAGCAGAGATGCAGGTATCGGTTCACCCCTCCACTTT
-	TRBV4-1	TRBJ2-7	TRBD2	CASRGLAGPGEQYF	TGCGCCAGCAGAGGACTAGCGGGGCCGGGGGAGCAGTACTTC
once	TRBV5-8	TRBJ2-3	-	CASSFQQDTSTDTQYF	TGTGCCAGCAGCTTTCAACAGGATACTAGCACAGATACGCAGTATTTT
-	TRBV15	TRBJ1-5	-	CATSRQSNQPQHF	TGTGCCACCAGCCGACAGAGCAATCAGCCCCAGCATTTT
once	TRBV30	TRBJ1-2	-	CAWSTGTNYGYTF	TGTGCCTGGAGTACAGGGACTAACTATGGCTACACCTTC
once	TRBV19	TRBJ2-1	-	CASSIWRTGSGNEQFF	TGTGCCAGTAGTATCTGGAGGACGGGATCCGGCAATGAGCAGTTCTTC
-	TRBV5-1	TRBJ2-7	TRBD1	CASSPDRGAYEQYF	TGCGCCAGCAGCCCAGACAGGGGAGCCTACGAGCAGTACTTC
few	TRBV5-1	TRBJ2-5	TRBD1	CASSLEGAQQETQYF	TGCGCCAGCAGCTTGGAGGGGGCGCAGCAAGAGACCCAGTACTTC
-	TRBV2	TRBJ2-1	TRBD2	CASTWSSGRAGSYEQFF	TGTGCCAGCACTTGGTCTAGCGGGAGGGCCGGTTCGTATGAGCAGTTCTTC
-	TRBV7-9	TRBJ1-2	-	CATQFGDYVGGYTF	TGTGCCACGCAATTCGGGGATTATGTGGGCGGCTACACCTTC
-	TRBV4-1	TRBJ1-2	-	CASSQDFRVNYGYTF	TGCGCCAGCAGCCAAGATTTCCGGGTCAACTATGGCTACACCTTC
-	TRBV5-8	TRBJ2-5	-	CASSLSYQETQYF	TGTGCCAGCAGCTTGAGCTACCAAGAGACCCAGTACTTC
-	TRBV7-6	TRBJ1-1	TRBD1	CASSFGTANTEAFF	TGTGCCAGCAGCTTTGGGACAGCGAACACTGAAGCTTTCTTT
-	TRBV30	TRBJ2-7	TRBD2	CAWGPGHASGEAYEQYF	TGTGCCTGGGGCCCAGGCCACGCTAGCGGGGAGGCCTACGAGCAGTACTTC
-	TRBV19	TRBJ2-3	-	CASNGIAGGTDTQYF	TGTGCCAGTAACGGGATAGCCGGAGGCACAGATACGCAGTATTTT
-	TRBV6-6	TRBJ1-5	-	CASSYSSGGANQPQHF	TGTGCCAGCAGTTACTCGAGCGGGGGAGCGAATCAGCCCCAGCATTTT
-	TRBV7-2	TRBJ2-3	TRBD1	CASRRQGAPTDTQYF	TGTGCCAGCAGACGACAGGGGGCGCCCACAGATACGCAGTATTTT
-	TRBV19	TRBJ2-1	TRBD1	CASSIGSGGYNEQFF	TGTGCCAGTAGTATAGGCTCAGGGGGTTACAATGAGCAGTTCTTC
-	TRBV5-1	TRBJ1-1	-	CASSPKWSGFITTEAFF	TGCGCCAGCAGCCCCAAGTGGTCAGGGTTTATAACGACTGAAGCTTTCTTT
few	TRBV5-6	TRBJ2-7	-	CASSSDGGGEQYF	TGTGCCAGCAGCTCGGACGGGGGAGGAGAGCAGTACTTC